The 24 T cell receptor beta chains below were found in one sample sequenced in a study of blood T cells in healthy people across ages. The authors ran a second PCR of about 7 to 11 cycles using a sample-barcoded 5' primer and a J-beta primer mix. TCRdb reprocessed the 5' RACE reads with MiXCR, giving one entry per CDR3 protein. The sample includes about 580,000 distinct CDR3 sequences, around 48% of them seen just once. The sample taken for sequencing was blood. Receptors originate from an elderly man in good health.

The V call is TRBV9, the J call TRBJ2-7; tentatively, D is TRBD2 (6 bases). This CDR3 spans 14 amino acids. Germline lookup yields CDR1 SGDLS and CDR2 YYNGEE. Deletions cut 3 bases from V and 7 bases from J, with 17 bases between. The CDR3 region is CASSATGLLGEQYF. CDR3 in DNA: TGTGCCAGCAGCGCGACGGGACTCCTGGGTGAGCAGTACTTC. Filled out from reference TRBV9 and TRBJ2-7, the complete variable domain reads DSGVTQTPKHLITATGQRVTLRCSPRSGDLSVYWYQQSLDQGLQFLIQYYNGEERAKGNILERFSAQQFPDLHSELNLSSLELGDSALYFCASSATGLLGEQYFGPGTRLTVT.

This clonotype showed up just a few times. CDR3 sequence reads: CASMAADEQFF. In DNA, the CDR3 is TGTGCCAGCATGGCCGCGGATGAGCAGTTCTTC. V usage is TRBV6-2 or TRBV6-3 and J usage is TRBJ2-1; no clear D gene. V gave up 7 bases and J gave up 8 bases, with 9 bases separating them. Per the germline V gene, CDR1 is MNHEY and CDR2 is SVGEGT. This CDR3 comprises 11 residues.

V gene TRBV12-5 combines with J gene TRBJ2-1; D ambiguous. Germline assignment: CDR1 LGHNT and CDR2 FRNRAP. This CDR3 region has 12 residues. V lost 6 bases and J 7 bases, leaving 10 bases between the germline ends. The CDR3: CASGPLGNEQFF. The DNA for the CDR3 is TGTGCTAGTGGCCCGCTCGGGAATGAGCAGTTCTTC.

V and J are TRBV20-1 and TRBJ2-1, with 7 bases lining up with TRBD1. V shed 1 base and J 12 bases; nucleotides not matched to a gene: 3. The CDR3 spans 11 residues. The germline CDR1 and CDR2 sequences are DFQATT and SNEGSKA (reference sequence). Written as DNA, the CDR3 is TGCAGTGCTAGAGCAGGGGGACGGCAGTTCTTC. Translating gives CSARAGGRQFF.

This clonotype was picked up a small number of times. J is TRBJ2-7 and V is TRBV9; 11 nucleotides agree with TRBD1. CDR3 size: 14 residues. J lost 7 bases, V lost 2 bases, and 5 bases had no gene match. Germline CDR1 SGDLS, CDR2 YYNGEE. The CDR3 reads CASSVGQGAEEQYF. In nucleotides, the CDR3 is TGTGCCAGCAGCGTTGGACAGGGGGCGGAAGAGCAGTACTTC. The full variable domain, rest sourced from reference TRBV9 and TRBJ2-7, is DSGVTQTPKHLITATGQRVTLRCSPRSGDLSVYWYQQSLDQGLQFLIQYYNGEERAKGNILERFSAQQFPDLHSELNLSSLELGDSALYFCASSVGQGAEEQYFGPGTRLTVT.

Regarding this clonotype: Its ends do not fully match the called genes, so a read error is possible. The rearrangement uses TRBV10-3 and TRBJ1-4; 7 bases match TRBD1. Germline loops: CDR1 ENHRY, CDR2 SYGVKD. This CDR3 comprises 13 residues. For the CDR3, the DNA is TGTGCCGTCAGTGCCGGGACAGCTGAAAAACTGTTTTTT. Protein product: CAVSAGTAEKLFF.

The rearrangement uses TRBV3-1 and TRBJ1-1, with D possibly matching TRBD1 (5 bases). With 3 bases removed from V and 5 bases from J, the gap between germline ends came to 10 bases. The V gene's germline CDR1 is LGHDT and CDR2 YNNKEL (reference sequence). The CDR3 spans 13 residues. The CDR3 nucleotides read TGTGCCAGCAGCCAGGGGGTCCGGACTGAAGCTTTCTTT. Its translation: CASSQGVRTEAFF.

This clonotype was counted at least ten times. The chain joins TRBV6-6 to TRBJ1-2; no definite D call. Germline CDR1 reads MNHNY; CDR2 reads SVGAGI (reference sequence). The CDR3 has 15 residues. Trimming left V 2 bases short and J 1 base short, with 11 bases between. The CDR3 DNA reads TGTGCCAGCAGTTACGCGTCGGAGGTTAACTATGGCTACACCTTC. It yields the protein CASSYASEVNYGYTF.

CDR3 coding DNA: TGTGCCAGCAGCTATGGGGCGTCAGGGCGGGTCAATCAGCCCCAGCATTTT. Translating gives CASSYGASGRVNQPQHF. V is TRBV7-2 and J is TRBJ1-5, with a possible D match to TRBD1 (5 bases). Germline values: CDR1 SGHTA, CDR2 FQGNSA. V was cut by 4 bases and J by 3 bases, with 19 bases left in between. This CDR3 has 17 residues.

A few counts support this clonotype. CDR3 bases: TGTGCCAGCAGGACAGGGCATACGCAGTATTTT. This codes for CASRTGHTQYF. The chain uses TRBV11-2 and TRBJ2-3; 7 nucleotides agree with TRBD1. The germline V gene encodes CDR1 SGHAT and CDR2 FQNNGV. Trimming at V came to 6 bases and at J to 7 bases, leaving 1 base not matched to a gene. There are 11 residues in the CDR3.

This clonotype was detected ten times or more. The chain couples TRBV6-6 to TRBJ2-1; D remains unclear. Germline assignment: CDR1 MNHNY and CDR2 SVGAGI (reference sequence). The length of the CDR3 is 13 residues. V was shortened by 5 bases and J by 6 bases, with 11 bases between the two germline ends. In DNA form, the CDR3 reads TGTGCCAGCAGTGACGTGCCGCTCAATGAGCAGTTCTTC. It yields the protein CASSDVPLNEQFF.

This clonotype was detected only a few times. The rearrangement links TRBV4-2 to TRBJ2-7; either TRBD1 or TRBD2 may fit D (5 bases each). Trimming left V 4 bases short and J 0 bases short, with 19 bases between. The germline gives CDR1 LGHNA, CDR2 YNFKEQ. This CDR3 has 17 amino acids. CDR3 sequence reads: CASSLNFGTESSYEQYF. For the CDR3, the DNA is TGTGCCAGCAGCCTCAACTTTGGGACGGAGAGCTCCTACGAGCAGTACTTC.

The chain links TRBV18 to TRBJ1-1; D is unresolved. CDR3 length: 13 amino acids. CDR1 is KGHSH and CDR2 is LQKENI in the germline V gene. Trimming pared 2 bases from V and 3 bases from J, leaving 7 bases between. The CDR3 DNA is TGTGCCAGCTCACCAAGGTCAGACACTGAAGCTTTCTTT. Translating gives CASSPRSDTEAFF.

This chain uses TRBV18 with TRBJ2-1, with unresolved D. CDR1 is KGHSH and CDR2 is LQKENI in the germline V gene. This CDR3 region has 12 residues. Trimming stripped 2 bases from V and 10 bases from J, with 9 bases between. DNA for the CDR3: TGTGCCAGCTCACCAGGGCCCGTCGAGCAGTTCTTC. This translates into CASSPGPVEQFF.

This clonotype was counted a few times. The chain has TRBV20-1 and TRBJ2-3; 8 bases fit TRBD2. CDR1 and CDR2 (germline): DFQATT, SNEGSKA (reference sequence). CDR3 length: 15 amino acids. V lost 1 base and J lost 6; bases outside the gene matches: 9. CDR3 sequence (DNA): TGCAGTGCTAGAGGGGGACTAGGGCCCCCGGATACGCAGTATTTT. Protein product: CSARGGLGPPDTQYF.

Many counts were recorded for this clonotype. The rearrangement joins TRBV6-5 to TRBJ2-1, with D perhaps being TRBD1 or TRBD2 (6 bases each). The V end was cut by 6 bases, the J end by 9 bases, with 15 bases between. CDR3 length: 13 residues. CDR1 and CDR2 (germline): MNHEY, SVGAGI. The CDR3: CASSPGLQGEQFF. The DNA of the CDR3 is TGTGCCAGCAGCCCCGGACTACAGGGTGAGCAGTTCTTC.

V usage is TRBV29-1 and J usage is TRBJ2-7; D gene ambiguous. The V gene's germline CDR1 is SQVTM and CDR2 ANQGSEA. The CDR3 has 13 residues. Deletions cut 6 bases from V and 0 bases from J, with 12 bases between. CDR3 amino acids: CSVAETFSYEQYF. The CDR3 nucleotides are TGCAGCGTCGCCGAGACTTTCTCCTACGAGCAGTACTTC.

The V and J genes are TRBV20-1 and TRBJ2-6; D might be TRBD2 (6 bases). The CDR3 covers 14 residues. Germline V gene sequence: CDR1 DFQATT, CDR2 SNEGSKA (reference sequence). With 1 base removed from V and 3 bases from J, the gap between germline ends came to 7 bases. As DNA, the CDR3 is TGCAGTGCTAGAGGGGGGGTTGGGGCCAACGTCCTGACTTTC. Translating it yields CSARGGVGANVLTF.

On this clonotype: The germline gene is not matched at one end of the junction; a read error may be the cause. The CDR3 nucleotides are TGTGCCTGGAGTACCGGGACAGACTATGGTTACACCTTC. Its translation: CAWSTGTDYGYTF. V and J are TRBV30 and TRBJ1-2, with 7 bases fitting TRBD1. The CDR3 contains 13 residues. Germline V CDR1 and CDR2: GTSNPN, SVGIG (reference sequence).

This clonotype was seen a handful of times. The rearrangement joins TRBV6-2 or TRBV6-3 to TRBJ2-1, with TRBD1 identical over 7 bases. The CDR3 runs 15 residues. The germline V gene has CDR1 MNHEY and CDR2 SVGEGT. Unmatched junction bases numbered 12, after V lost 8 bases and J lost 5 bases. The CDR3 sequence: CASARPGTEDNEQFF. DNA of the CDR3: TGTGCCAGCGCTCGCCCCGGGACAGAGGACAATGAGCAGTTCTTC.

This clonotype was picked up a small number of times. The chain couples TRBV7-9 to TRBJ2-1; tentatively, D is TRBD2 (5 bases). The CDR3 is 14 residues long. V was trimmed by 0 bases and J by 2 bases, leaving 5 bases between them. Germline values: CDR1 SEHNR, CDR2 FQNEAQ (reference sequence). The CDR3 region is CASSLARAYNEQFF. DNA for the CDR3: TGTGCCAGCAGCTTAGCGCGGGCCTACAATGAGCAGTTCTTC.

This clonotype was observed a handful of times. The CDR3 sequence is CASSGDLYYGYTF. The CDR3 bases are TGTGCCAGCAGCGGGGACCTCTACTATGGCTACACCTTC. The chain links TRBV9 to TRBJ1-2, with D possibly being TRBD1 (5 bases). The V and J ends lost 3 bases and 3 bases respectively, with 9 bases between them. The CDR3 extends over 13 amino acids. Germline-derived CDR1 and CDR2 are SGDLS and YYNGEE.

V usage is TRBV4-3 and J usage is TRBJ1-2, with D perhaps matching TRBD1 (5 bases). This CDR3 spans 15 amino acids. The V end was cut by 1 base, the J end by 2 bases, with 11 bases between. Germline-derived CDR1 and CDR2 are LGHNA and YSLEER. The CDR3, as DNA: TGCGCCAGCAGCCAAGGCCGACAGCTAAACTATGGCTACACCTTC. The encoded protein is CASSQGRQLNYGYTF.

The V call is TRBV14, the J call TRBJ2-5; D may be TRBD1 or TRBD2 (5 bases each). V was shortened by 0 bases and J by 7 bases, with 12 bases between the two germline ends. The CDR3 totals 14 residues. Looked up from germline, CDR1 is SGHDN and CDR2 is FVKESK. The chain's CDR3 is CASSQEVAGRTQYF. CDR3 coding DNA: TGTGCCAGCAGCCAAGAGGTGGCAGGGAGGACCCAGTACTTC.